This T cell receptor (beta chain) was retrieved from a study of regulatory T cells in long-lasting Graves disease (dated by TCRdb to about 2021). Concerning the study at large: Persistent Graves' disease was defined as antithyroid drug treatment for over 5 years with persistently positive TSH receptor autoantibodies. Patients with persistent Graves' disease were compared with patients with newly diagnosed Graves' disease using TCR sequencing and RNA sequencing of peripheral blood. The study was registered as a clinical trial and conducted in China. A total of about 35 samples underwent TCR sequencing, from about 13 patients with persistent Graves' disease and roughly 20 patients with newly diagnosed Graves' disease. In the clinical cohort, patients with persistent Graves' disease had used antithyroid drugs for an average of approximately eleven years.

This clonotype was seen at least ten times. There is no known antigen for this receptor. Base qualities were left out, and no much larger clone turns up one base away. Summary of the overall study and its limitations: Only peripheral blood was studied, because thyroid tissue, the primary lesion, was inaccessible. Only the TCR beta chain was sequenced and analyzed. As a limitation, the authors acknowledged that the small sample size may reduce accuracy. Compared with newly diagnosed patients, patients with persistent Graves' disease had lower TCR Shannon entropy and fewer highly expanded clones, which suggests clonal expansion. Persistent patients shared more public clonotypes among themselves (2,741) than newly diagnosed patients did (approximately 870).

The library was built by means of multiplex PCR. TCRdb shows the sequencer as Illumina HiSeq 4000. iRepertoire HTBI primers and Arm-PCR amplification of CDR3 regions were used to construct TCR beta libraries. Gel purification was performed on PCR products prior to sequencing. The original pipeline was this. A total of around 59 TRBV and more than twelve TRBJ segments were identified across samples and were used for gene usage analysis of CDR3 amino acid clonotypes. Filtered high-quality paired reads were merged into contigs using COPE and FqMerger. Contigs were aligned with BLAST to IMGT TRBV, TRBD and TRBJ reference genes, and CDR3 was defined per IMGT. Clonotypes above 0.1% frequency were classified as highly expanded clones. Shannon entropy was used to measure repertoire diversity, and the Gini coefficient was used to measure V-J evenness. Clonotypes shared by more than one individual were considered public. TCRdb's own reprocessing of the public reads used fastp at Q25 and MiXCR and kept productive beta chains. Merged by CDR3 protein, the rows form single entries marked with the most common genes and DNA. TCRdb's processing, not the authors', yielded these V and J calls. Within this sample are around 300,000 distinct CDR3 sequences, with roughly a fifth of them counted one time only. The ten largest clonotypes hold about 56% of the sample.

The sample's time point label, decoded: persistent/refractory GD, antithyroid drugs over 5 years with positive TRAb. For both TCR sequencing and RNA sequencing, RNA was extracted from PBMCs using TRIzol. The diagnosis of Graves' disease was made according to American Thyroid Association guidelines. The patients came from an endocrinology department in Xi'an, China. Each patient gave about 8.1 milliliters of peripheral blood, collected in an EDTA anticoagulant tube. PBMCs were isolated by Ficoll Paque Plus density gradient separation without further T cell sorting. An Agilent 2100 Bioanalyzer and agarose gel were used to assess RNA quality, and a NanoDrop 2000 was used to measure RNA concentration. The TCR sequence derives from a female donor with Graves disease. The sequencing here drew on peripheral blood mononuclear cells (PBMCs), taken when the disease was refractory, from a patient treated with antithyroid drugs.

The CDR3 reads CATSDSRTVGGYTF. The DNA sequence follows: TGTGCCACCAGTGATTCTAGGACAGTCGGTGGCTACACCTTC. Here the chain combines TRBV24-1 and TRBJ1-2; TRBD1 could be the D gene, as 6 bases match. For CDR1 and CDR2, the germline V gene lists KGHDR and SFDVKD. V was cut back by 2 bases and J by 7 bases, leaving a gap of 13 bases between them. The CDR3 numbers 14 residues from cysteine through phenylalanine. Solely the CDR3 DNA is kept, with 42 bases framed from the first base.